The source of this TCR beta chain is a study of blood T cell repertoires in COVID-19. Study-wide background: From the United States, Italy and Spain came samples of acute and convalescent COVID-19. T cells, B-cell-depleted T cells, or PBMCs supplied cDNA or gDNA.

Germline V gene lookup returns CDR1 MNHNY and CDR2 SVGAGI (reference sequence). Trimming left V 7 bases short and J 11 bases short, with 15 bases between. The CDR3 totals 13 residues. In the source study's methods: Counts of nucleated cells, estimated from reference gene primer amplification, were obtained. TCRdb's copy holds only in-frame clones and misses some; the assay was immunoSEQ multiplex PCR. The V and J calls and clone size were taken over from that table, and D and trimming were inferred from the DNA. The repertoire holds approximately 110,000 clones, 70% to 90% seen once, with 2.1% in the top ten.

V gene TRBV6-6 combines with J gene TRBJ1-6; perhaps TRBD1 as D (5 bases). This sequence originates from a human donor in a cohort sampled during active COVID-19. Sequenced input: peripheral blood. CDR3 nucleotides: TGTGCCAGCACGGCCGGGGGGAAAACACCCCTCCACTTT. Its translation: CASTAGGKTPLHF.